These 4 T cell receptor beta chains share one sample of origin, sequenced in a study of T cell responses to AZD1222 COVID-19 vaccine (dated by TCRdb to 2020 to 2022). Libraries came from the immunoSEQ multiplex PCR assay. TCRdb carries this immuneACCESS record with in-frame sequences only. Its versions omit some clonotypes, under half of them owing to an unresolved V gene in the studies checked, with the rest unexplained. Here the sample has approximately 100,000 clones; 91% occur a single time. The ten largest clones represent roughly 4.5% of the sample. The time point label for this specimen denotes: baseline before first vaccination. The starting material was peripheral blood, obtained on day 0 of AZD1222 vaccination. The receptors stem from an adult in good health.

The rearrangement joins TRBV27 to TRBJ2-7, with 9 bases matching TRBD1. The V segment lost 8 bases and the J segment 4 bases; nucleotides outside the gene matches: 9. CDR1 is MNHEY, CDR2 SMNVEV, per germline (reference sequence). This CDR3 has 14 residues. CDR3 nucleotides: TGTGCCAGCGGAGCTGGACAGGGGCGGTACGAGCAGTACTTC. It codes for CASGAGQGRYEQYF.

J is TRBJ2-1 and V is TRBV28, with unresolved D. In germline, CDR1 is MDHEN, CDR2 SYDVKM. Trimming pared 1 base from V and 0 bases from J, leaving 10 bases between. The CDR3 loop spans 16 amino acids. CDR3 region: CASSLSALSSYNEQFF. CDR3 DNA: TGTGCCAGCAGTTTATCTGCACTTAGCTCCTACAATGAGCAGTTCTTC. Variable domain in full (rest from reference TRBV28 and TRBJ2-1): DVKVTQSSRYLVKRTGEKVFLECVQDMDHENMFWYRQDPGLGLRLIYFSYDVKMKEKGDIPEGYSVSREKKERFSLILESASTNQTSMYLCASSLSALSSYNEQFFGPGTRLTVL.

The V call is TRBV12-3 or TRBV12-4, the J call TRBJ2-5; 9 bases map to TRBD1. This CDR3 contains 13 residues. V lost 6 bases to trimming and J lost 5 bases; unmatched junction nucleotides: 4. CDR3 in DNA: TGTGCCAGCAGCCGACAGGGGGGTGAGACCCAGTACTTC. It encodes CASSRQGGETQYF.

The V call is TRBV20-1, the J call TRBJ1-1; D gene ambiguous. CDR3 length: 12 residues. Per the germline V gene, CDR1 is DFQATT and CDR2 is SNEGSKA (reference sequence). V dropped 3 bases and J dropped 7 bases, with 12 bases sitting between them. CDR3 loop: CSASQPKVEAFF. CDR3 bases: TGCAGTGCTAGTCAGCCCAAGGTTGAAGCTTTCTTT.